A single T cell receptor (beta chain) is shown here with its context. This clone was counted between two and nine times. Its antigen has not been determined. Throughout, gene names and germline sequences are given for the mouse. The sequence runs out 4 residues before the end of the CDR3; the remainder is reconstructed from the germline J gene. Libraries were built with the immunoSEQ multiplex PCR assay. For TCR sequencing, RNA was extracted from every sample and reverse transcribed into cDNA to serve as template. First-strand cDNA was synthesized using SuperScript III with a 2:1 mix of oligo-dT and random hexamers. A synthetic immune receptor repertoire was used to assess amplification bias, and residual bias was removed computationally. Libraries were sequenced on Illumina HiSeq using 60 bp reads that covered the CDR3 and were read from J toward V. The published analysis was carried out like this. Raw reads were preprocessed for error removal, and CDR3 was defined according to IMGT conventions as running from the conserved cysteine to phenylalanine. To get clonality, Shannon entropy was normalized by log2 of the number of productive unique TCRs and the result was subtracted from 1. Whether scalp clones were CD4 or CD8 was inferred by matching scalp TCRbeta sequences against CD4 and CD8 repertoires sorted from blood. TCRdb took this table from immuneACCESS and kept in-frame rearrangements with V and J called. Such tables lack part of the clones; where checked against another copy, unresolved V genes explain under half of the gap, and the rest is unexplained. The DNA was the basis for D and trimming; V, J and clone size are from that table. This sample has roughly 120,000 clones, none of them a singleton. Of the sample, 20% falls within the top ten clones.

The data are from a study of CD8+ T cells in alopecia areata (dated by TCRdb to the late 2010s). Regarding the study in general: Skin from C3H/HeJ donors with spontaneous alopecia (about 6-13 months old) was grafted onto female C3H/HeJ recipients aged about 6-10 weeks. In both human patients and the C3H/HeJ mouse model, the study applied high-throughput TCRbeta sequencing to look at T cell clonal expansion in alopecia areata. Scalp tissue and sorted CD4+ and CD8+ peripheral blood T cells from patchy and totalis/universalis alopecia areata patients and from healthy controls were covered by human TCRbeta sequencing. Scalp clonality was compared across normal scalp (n=4), patchy alopecia areata scalp (n=8), and alopecia totalis/universalis scalp (n=8). The RNA source kit depended on sample type: the PAXgene miRNA kit for fixed scalp, the miRNeasy kit for PBMCs, and the RNeasy kit for mouse skin. immunoSEQ multiplex PCR using 35 Vbeta forward primers and 13 Jbeta reverse primers was used to amplify TCRbeta CDR3 regions. Broader findings and caveats from the paper: Resident alphabeta T cells in normal human skin are also sequenced, complicating scalp TCR repertoire analysis, unlike mouse skin dominated by gammadelta T cells. Lesional scalp, especially in alopecia totalis/universalis, showed higher clonality and more expanded CD8+ clones than normal scalp, suggesting antigenic drive. Shared TCR sequences between patients were less evident than in mice, which may be partly attributable to HLA diversity in the patient population.

The germline V gene (reference sequence) gives CDR1 as FNHDT and CDR2 as SITEND. The CDR3 covers 11 residues, taking in both the cysteine and the phenylalanine. The CDR3 was read in part: 21 bases, with the frame set at base 1. Recombination joined TRBV19 with TRBJ1-4; a tentative D match to TRBD1 spans 5 bases. The source is a C3H/HeJ mouse with alopecia areata. The MHC haplotype of this strain is H2-k. The sample comprised lesional skin. For the CDR3, the sequence is CASRQGERLFF. The sequenced part of the CDR3 DNA is TGTGCCAGCAGGCAGGGCGAA. When the CDR3 is completed using the reference TRBV19 and TRBJ1-4 genes on either side, the full variable domain is GGIITQTPKFLIGQEGQKLTLKCQQNFNHDTMYWYRQDSGKGLRLIYYSITENDLQKGDLSEGYDASREKKSSFSLTVTSAQKNEMAVFLCASRQGERLFFGHGTKLSVL.